These 29 T cell receptor beta chains came from one sample sequenced in a study of blood T cell repertoires in COVID-19. Using immunoSEQ multiplex PCR, the repertoire was profiled, and TCRdb retains in-frame clones only, with some absent. The table lists 200,000 to 250,000 clones, about 90% of them singletons. Sequenced: peripheral blood. The receptor set was obtained from a woman aged 55-75 years with acute or convalescent COVID-19.

The V call is TRBV4-2, the J call TRBJ2-1; TRBD2 aligns across 10 bases. V trimming: 0 bases; J trimming: 0 bases; junction bases outside the gene matches: 2. CDR1 and CDR2 from the germline V gene are LGHNA and YNFKEQ. The CDR3 loop spans 17 amino acids. The CDR3 DNA reads as TGTGCCAGCAGCCAAGAGCCTAGCGGGAGCTCCTACAATGAGCAGTTCTTC. It yields the protein CASSQEPSGSSYNEQFF.

This sequence joins TRBV6-5 and TRBJ1-2; D possibly corresponds to TRBD1 (5 bases). V was cut by 8 bases and J by 2 bases, with 9 bases left in between. Germline V gene sequence: CDR1 MNHEY, CDR2 SVGAGI. The CDR3 is 12 amino acids. CDR3 amino acids: CASEDRNYGYTF. CDR3 nucleotide sequence: TGTGCCAGCGAAGACAGAAACTATGGCTACACCTTC.

This chain joins TRBV6-5 and TRBJ2-5, with a tentative D call TRBD1 (6 bases). The CDR3 spans 15 residues. V was pared by 5 bases and J by 4 bases, with 17 bases between. From germline, CDR1 is MNHEY and CDR2 SVGAGI. The CDR3 DNA sequence: TGTGCCAGCAGTATCTCACAGGGCCAGGGAGAGACCCAGTACTTC. Its translation: CASSISQGQGETQYF.

This chain connects TRBV5-5 to TRBJ1-5, with 7 bases matching TRBD1. Germline V gene data show CDR1 as SGHKS and CDR2 as YYEKEE (reference sequence). The J segment lost 6 bases and the V segment lost 7 bases, leaving 16 bases of the junction unmatched. CDR3 length equals 16 residues. CDR3 region: CASGDPAAGGTQPQHF. In DNA, the CDR3 is TGTGCCAGCGGAGATCCGGCGGCAGGGGGTACTCAGCCCCAGCATTTT.

The V and J genes are TRBV3-1 (or the pseudogene TRBV3-2) and TRBJ2-5, with 9 bases aligning to TRBD2. The CDR3 runs 17 residues. Germline CDR1 and CDR2: LGHDT and YNNKEL (reference sequence). V dropped 1 base and J dropped 4; count of bases not matched to a gene: 10. CDR3 in amino acids: CASSQAHLAGNGETQYF. The DNA for the CDR3 is TGTGCCAGCAGCCAAGCCCATCTAGCGGGGAATGGAGAGACCCAGTACTTC.

The V gene is TRBV19, the J gene TRBJ1-4; D is perhaps TRBD1 (5 bases). Deletions cut 6 bases from V and 8 bases from J, with 19 bases between. There are 15 residues in the CDR3. CDR1 LNHDA and CDR2 SQIVND come from the germline V gene (reference sequence). The CDR3 region is CASSPTASGGEKLFF. In nucleotides, the CDR3 is TGTGCCAGTAGCCCCACAGCCTCCGGGGGGGAAAAACTGTTTTTT.

This clone was observed a handful of times. The V and J genes are TRBV5-1 and TRBJ1-4; 8 bases fit TRBD1. This CDR3 has 14 residues. After removal of 0 bases from V and 7 bases from J, the junction contained 2 bases not matched to a gene. The germline gives CDR1 SGHRS, CDR2 YFSETQ. DNA of the CDR3: TGCGCCAGCAGCTTGGGGACAGGGCCTGAAAAACTGTTTTTT. This encodes CASSLGTGPEKLFF.

The V and J genes are TRBV5-5 and TRBJ2-7, with D possibly TRBD2 on 6 matching bases. V dropped 5 bases and J dropped 3 bases, with 18 bases sitting between them. Germline assignment: CDR1 SGHKS and CDR2 YYEKEE (reference sequence). The CDR3 runs 15 residues. The CDR3 loop is CASRVTQEGGYEQYF. The CDR3 nucleotides read TGTGCCAGCAGAGTGACACAGGAGGGTGGCTACGAGCAGTACTTC.

The chain uses TRBV4-2 and TRBJ2-1; weak D call: TRBD2 (5 bases). The V gene's germline CDR1 is LGHNA and CDR2 YNFKEQ. The CDR3 length is 16 residues. Trimming removed 0 bases from V and 2 bases from J, with 11 bases in between. Here the CDR3 DNA reads TGTGCCAGCAGCCAAGAATCTGCGGGTACCTACAATGAGCAGTTCTTC. Translating gives CASSQESAGTYNEQFF.

This chain connects TRBV19 to TRBJ1-2; 8 bases map to TRBD1. The V and J ends lost 11 bases and 1 base, in that order; junction bases with no gene match: 12. The CDR3 runs 15 residues. The germline V gene encodes CDR1 LNHDA and CDR2 SQIVND (reference sequence). CDR3 nucleotide sequence: TGTGCCTCACGGGCAGGGGGCTACGATAACTATGGCTACACCTTC. This encodes CASRAGGYDNYGYTF. Full variable domain (rest looked up from reference TRBV19 and TRBJ1-2): DGGITQSPKYLFRKEGQNVTLSCEQNLNHDAMYWYRQDPGQGLRLIYYSQIVNDFQKGDIAEGYSVSREKKESFPLTVTSAQKNPTAFYLCASRAGGYDNYGYTFGSGTRLTVV.

The chain employs TRBV19 and TRBJ2-2; 10 bases are shared with TRBD2. The CDR3 loop spans 16 amino acids. Germline CDR1 and CDR2: LNHDA and SQIVND (reference sequence). V dropped 6 bases and J dropped 0; count of bases not matched to a gene: 4. CDR3 sequence: CASRPGLASNTGELFF. The DNA of the CDR3 is TGTGCCAGTAGACCGGGACTAGCGTCGAACACCGGGGAGCTGTTTTTT.

The chain combines TRBV2 with TRBJ1-5, with a weak D call TRBD1 (6 bases). Germline assignment: CDR1 SNHLY and CDR2 FYNNEI. The CDR3 length is 17 residues. V lost 2 bases and J lost 3, with 17 bases in between. As DNA, the CDR3 is TGTGCCAGCAGTGAAAAACCGACAGGTTTTTCCAATCAGCCCCAGCATTTT. This translates into CASSEKPTGFSNQPQHF.

The rearrangement links TRBV6-5 to TRBJ1-6; maybe TRBD1 (6 bases). V lost 8 bases and J lost 10, with 21 bases in between. The CDR3 is made up of 15 amino acids. Germline V gives CDR1 MNHEY, CDR2 SVGAGI. The CDR3 is CASALPGGLHSPLHF. As DNA, the CDR3 is TGTGCCAGCGCCCTCCCGGGGGGGCTCCACTCACCCCTCCACTTT.

The CDR3 region is CASSYSFQGQSPLHF. CDR3 DNA: TGTGCCAGCAGTTACTCGTTCCAGGGGCAATCACCCCTCCACTTT. This rearrangement joins TRBV6-5 to TRBJ1-6, with D possibly TRBD1 on 6 matching bases. Trimming shortened V by 0 bases and J by 10 bases, and 13 bases separated the two germline ends. The CDR3 extends over 15 amino acids. Germline values: CDR1 MNHEY, CDR2 SVGAGI.

This CDR3 reads CASSGGREWQNEQFF. As DNA, the CDR3 is TGTGCCAGTAGTGGGGGGCGGGAGTGGCAGAATGAGCAGTTCTTC. This rearrangement joins TRBV19 to TRBJ2-1; weak D call: TRBD2 (7 bases). This CDR3 comprises 15 residues. With 5 bases removed from V and 7 bases from J, the gap between germline ends came to 18 bases. Germline V gene lookup returns CDR1 LNHDA and CDR2 SQIVND (reference sequence).

The chain couples TRBV19 to TRBJ1-2; possibly TRBD1 for D (6 bases). The CDR3 loop spans 16 amino acids. The V gene lost 2 bases and the J gene lost 4 bases, with 17 bases spanning the gap. Germline assignment: CDR1 LNHDA and CDR2 SQIVND (reference sequence). For the CDR3, the DNA is TGTGCCAGTAGTATAAGAAGTAACCAGGGGAGCTATGGCTACACCTTC. Translated, it gives CASSIRSNQGSYGYTF.

This clone was observed a single time. V is TRBV29-1 and J is TRBJ2-5; maybe TRBD1 (5 bases). The CDR3 has 13 residues. V dropped 3 bases and J dropped 1 base, with 9 bases sitting between them. Germline CDR1 reads SQVTM; CDR2 reads ANQGSEA. The CDR3 loop reads CSVEGHIQETQYF. As DNA, the CDR3 is TGCAGCGTTGAGGGGCACATCCAAGAGACCCAGTACTTC.

This chain uses TRBV5-1 with TRBJ1-1; the match to TRBD1 covers 8 bases. The ends lost 7 bases at V and 2 bases at J; junction bases unmatched: 7. The length of the CDR3 is 14 residues. From germline, CDR1 is SGHRS and CDR2 YFSETQ. This CDR3 is CASEDRGGNTEAFF. CDR3 bases: TGCGCCAGCGAAGACAGGGGAGGCAACACTGAAGCTTTCTTT.

The J gene is TRBJ1-2, the V gene TRBV9; TRBD1 aligns across 10 bases. With 3 bases clipped from V and 2 bases from J, the junction kept 10 bases outside the gene matches. This CDR3 is built from 17 residues. The germline CDR1 and CDR2 sequences are SGDLS and YYNGEE. The CDR3 DNA is TGTGCCAGCAGCGCCCGGGACAGGGGCCTTGGGAACTATGGCTACACCTTC. It codes for CASSARDRGLGNYGYTF.

V usage is TRBV28 and J usage is TRBJ1-5; TRBD1 matches at 7 bases. The CDR3 runs to 16 residues. Germline lookup yields CDR1 MDHEN and CDR2 SYDVKM. Trimming cost V 5 bases and J 1 base; bases outside gene matches: 8. In DNA, the CDR3 is TGTGCCAGCAGTCAGGACAGGCCCAGGAGCAATCAGCCCCAGCATTTT. Translating it yields CASSQDRPRSNQPQHF.

The V and J genes are TRBV4-2 and TRBJ2-5, with 11 nucleotides matching TRBD2. CDR1 and CDR2 from the germline V gene are LGHNA and YNFKEQ. The J segment lost 7 bases and the V segment lost 0 bases, leaving 1 base of the junction unmatched. The CDR3 consists of 14 residues. The CDR3 bases are TGTGCCAGCAGCCAAGAAGGACTAGCGGGGACCCAGTACTTC. Its translation: CASSQEGLAGTQYF.

The rearrangement uses TRBV5-1 and TRBJ1-4; unclear D gene. The CDR3 is 12 amino acids. V lost 0 bases and J lost 7, with 4 bases in between. CDR1 is SGHRS and CDR2 is YFSETQ in the germline V gene. The CDR3 is CASSLVGEKLFF. DNA for the CDR3: TGCGCCAGCAGCTTGGTCGGTGAAAAACTGTTTTTT.

The V and J genes are TRBV19 and TRBJ1-1; D remains ambiguous. Trimming removed 2 bases at V and 4 bases at J, with 8 bases between. The CDR3 runs 13 residues. Germline lookup yields CDR1 LNHDA and CDR2 SQIVND (reference sequence). The CDR3 bases are TGTGCCAGTAGTATACAGGAGGGCACTGAAGCTTTCTTT. This gives the protein CASSIQEGTEAFF.

The chain has TRBV2 and TRBJ2-1; the match to TRBD2 covers 9 bases. The CDR3 is 14 residues long. The germline gives CDR1 SNHLY, CDR2 FYNNEI. The ends lost 5 bases at V and 2 bases at J; junction bases unmatched: 1. The CDR3 protein is CASSRLAAYNEQFF. The CDR3 DNA is TGTGCCAGCAGTCGACTAGCGGCCTACAATGAGCAGTTCTTC.

The chain combines TRBV2 with TRBJ1-3; the D gene is possibly TRBD1 (5 bases). CDR3 length: 16 amino acids. The V gene lost 7 bases and the J gene lost 7 bases, with 23 bases spanning the gap. CDR1 and CDR2 (germline): SNHLY, FYNNEI. As DNA, the CDR3 is TGTGCCAGCAATGGGGGACTAACAGGCCCCAGGAACACCATATATTTT. Translating gives CASNGGLTGPRNTIYF.

The chain couples TRBV6-5 to TRBJ2-7, with TRBD1 identical over 7 bases. CDR3 length: 13 amino acids. Looked up from germline, CDR1 is MNHEY and CDR2 is SVGAGI. V shed 7 bases, J shed 4 bases, and the junction held 7 bases outside the gene matches. The CDR3: CASKRTGEYEQYF. The CDR3 DNA follows: TGTGCCAGCAAGAGGACAGGAGAATACGAGCAGTACTTC.

CDR3 DNA sequence: TGCAGCGTTGAAGGGACAGGGCTCAACGAGCAGTACTTC. Translated: CSVEGTGLNEQYF. The V and J genes are TRBV29-1 and TRBJ2-7; 8 bases match TRBD1. The ends lost 1 base at V and 5 bases at J; junction bases unmatched: 4. The CDR3 has 13 residues. CDR1 is SQVTM, CDR2 ANQGSEA, per germline.

V usage is TRBV7-2 and J usage is TRBJ2-5; 8 bases map to TRBD2. There are 18 residues in the CDR3. Germline CDR1 SGHTA, CDR2 FQGNSA. V was pared by 0 bases and J by 4 bases, with 13 bases of the junction left unmatched. This CDR3 reads CASSLARIAGRLGETQYF. CDR3 coding DNA: TGTGCCAGCAGCTTAGCGAGAATAGCGGGGAGGCTCGGAGAGACCCAGTACTTC.

This clone showed up just a few times. This sequence joins TRBV7-9 and TRBJ1-1; D is possibly TRBD1 (5 bases). This CDR3 is 16 amino acids long. Per the germline V gene, CDR1 is SEHNR and CDR2 is FQNEAQ (reference sequence). V lost 1 base and J lost 1, with 13 bases in between. The CDR3 region has the DNA TGTGCCAGCAGCTTAGGGGCAGGGATTGGGAACACTGAAGCTTTCTTT. Translated, it gives CASSLGAGIGNTEAFF.